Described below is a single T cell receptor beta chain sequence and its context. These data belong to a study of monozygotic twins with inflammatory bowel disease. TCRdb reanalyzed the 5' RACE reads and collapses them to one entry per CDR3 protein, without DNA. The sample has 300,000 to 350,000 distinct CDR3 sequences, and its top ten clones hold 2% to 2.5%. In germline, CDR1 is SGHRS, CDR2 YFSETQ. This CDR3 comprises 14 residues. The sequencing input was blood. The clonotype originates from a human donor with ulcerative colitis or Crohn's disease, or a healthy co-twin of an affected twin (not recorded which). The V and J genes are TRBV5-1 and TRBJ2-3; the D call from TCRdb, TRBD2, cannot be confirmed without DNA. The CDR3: CASASAGEADTQYF.